This T cell receptor beta chain is from a study of cytomegalovirus exposure and HLA in healthy donors. Whereas donors were nominally healthy upon sampling, unrecorded immune exposures were probable. The PCR contained 60 Vbeta and 13 Jbeta primers. Profiled with immunoSEQ multiplex PCR; TCRdb holds only in-frame clones, not every one. In the table there are around 180,000 clones, around 78% of which are singletons. CDR1 is GTSNPN and CDR2 is SVGIG in the germline V gene (reference sequence). V was clipped by 3 bases and J by 0 bases; unmatched bases: 8. There are 15 residues in the CDR3. The chain recombines TRBV30 with TRBJ2-7, with 7 bases matching TRBD2. Sequenced input: PBMCs. The source is a woman in her 50s in good health and CMV-seropositive. In DNA form, the CDR3 reads TGTGCCTGGAGGAGGCCTAGCGGCGTCTCCTACGAGCAGTACTTC. Its translation: CAWRRPSGVSYEQYF.